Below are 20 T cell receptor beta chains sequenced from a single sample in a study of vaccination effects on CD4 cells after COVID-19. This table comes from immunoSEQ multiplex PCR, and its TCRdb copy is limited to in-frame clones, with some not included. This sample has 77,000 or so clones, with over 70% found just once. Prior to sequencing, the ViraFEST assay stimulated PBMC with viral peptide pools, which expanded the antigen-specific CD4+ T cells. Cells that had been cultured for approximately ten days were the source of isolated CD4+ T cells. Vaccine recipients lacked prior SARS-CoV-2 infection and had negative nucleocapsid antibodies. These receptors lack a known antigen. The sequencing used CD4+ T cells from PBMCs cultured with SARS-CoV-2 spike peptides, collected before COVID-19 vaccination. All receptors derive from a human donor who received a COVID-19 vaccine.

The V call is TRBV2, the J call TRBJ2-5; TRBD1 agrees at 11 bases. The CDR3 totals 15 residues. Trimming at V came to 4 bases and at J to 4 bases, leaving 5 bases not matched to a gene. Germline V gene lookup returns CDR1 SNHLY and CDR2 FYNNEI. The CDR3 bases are TGTGCCAGCAGTGGAACGGACAGGGGGCTAGAGACCCAGTACTTC. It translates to CASSGTDRGLETQYF.

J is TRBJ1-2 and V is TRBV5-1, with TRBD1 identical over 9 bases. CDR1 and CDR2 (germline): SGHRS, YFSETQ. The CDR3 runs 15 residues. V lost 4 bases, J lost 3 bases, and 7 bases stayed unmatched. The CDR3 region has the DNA TGCGCCAGCAGCCCCCGGACAGGGGTTGACTATGGCTACACCTTC. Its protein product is CASSPRTGVDYGYTF.

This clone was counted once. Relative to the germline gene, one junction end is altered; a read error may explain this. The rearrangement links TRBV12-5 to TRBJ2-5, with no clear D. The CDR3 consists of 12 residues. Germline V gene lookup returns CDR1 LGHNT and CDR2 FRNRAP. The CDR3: CASALGQETQYF. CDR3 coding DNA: TGTGCTAGTGCTTTGGGACAAGAGACCCAGTACTTC.

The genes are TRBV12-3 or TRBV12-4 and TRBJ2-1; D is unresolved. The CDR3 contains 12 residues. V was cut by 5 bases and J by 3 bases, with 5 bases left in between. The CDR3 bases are TGTGCCAGCAGTCCCTTCTACAATGAGCAGTTCTTC. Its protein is CASSPFYNEQFF.

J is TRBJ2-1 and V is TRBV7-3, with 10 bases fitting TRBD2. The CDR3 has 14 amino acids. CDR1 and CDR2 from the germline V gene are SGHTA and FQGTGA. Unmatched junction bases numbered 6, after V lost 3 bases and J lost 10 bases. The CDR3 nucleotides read TGTGCCAGCAGCTTCCAGAGCGGGGGGGCCGAGCAGTTCTTC. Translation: CASSFQSGGAEQFF.

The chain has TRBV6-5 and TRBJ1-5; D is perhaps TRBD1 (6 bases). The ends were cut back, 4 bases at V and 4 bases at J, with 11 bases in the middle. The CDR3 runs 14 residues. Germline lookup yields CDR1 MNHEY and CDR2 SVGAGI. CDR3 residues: CASSFGQLNQPQHF. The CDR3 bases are TGTGCCAGCAGTTTCGGACAGTTAAATCAGCCCCAGCATTTT.

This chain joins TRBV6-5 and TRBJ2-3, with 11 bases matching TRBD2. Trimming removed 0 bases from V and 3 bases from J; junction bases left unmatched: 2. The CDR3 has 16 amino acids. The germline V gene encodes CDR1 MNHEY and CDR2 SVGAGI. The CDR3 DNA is TGTGCCAGCAGTTACTCCCCTAGCGGGGGGACAGATACGCAGTATTTT. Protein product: CASSYSPSGGTDTQYF.

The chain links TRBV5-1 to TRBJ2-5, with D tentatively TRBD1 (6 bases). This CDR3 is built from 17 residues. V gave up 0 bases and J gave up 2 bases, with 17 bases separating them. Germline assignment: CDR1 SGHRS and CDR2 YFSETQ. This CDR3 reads CASSLGPRRGGQETQYF. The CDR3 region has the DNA TGCGCCAGCAGCTTGGGCCCCCGGCGAGGGGGACAAGAGACCCAGTACTTC.

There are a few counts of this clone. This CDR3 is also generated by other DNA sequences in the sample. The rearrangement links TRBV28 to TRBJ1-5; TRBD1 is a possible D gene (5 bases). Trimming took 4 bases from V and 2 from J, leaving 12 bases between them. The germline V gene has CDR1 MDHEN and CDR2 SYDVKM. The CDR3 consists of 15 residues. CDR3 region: CASSSPQGGNQPQHF. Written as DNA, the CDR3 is TGTGCCAGCAGTTCCCCCCAGGGCGGCAATCAGCCCCAGCATTTT.

The CDR3 DNA reads as TGTGCCAGCAGTAAATCGACAGGGAACCAAGAGACCCAGTACTTC. The encoded protein is CASSKSTGNQETQYF. The chain has TRBV7-2 and TRBJ2-5; TRBD1 agrees at 7 bases. This CDR3 has 15 amino acids. The junction had 7 bases not matched to a gene; V was cut back by 6 bases and J by 0 bases. Germline CDR1 is SGHTA and CDR2 is FQGNSA. The whole variable domain, remainder taken from reference TRBV7-2 and TRBJ2-5, is GAGVSQSPSNKVTEKGKDVELRCDPISGHTALYWYRQSLGQGLEFLIYFQGNSAPDKSGLPSDRFSAERTGGSVSTLTIQRTQQEDSAVYLCASSKSTGNQETQYFGPGTRLLVL.

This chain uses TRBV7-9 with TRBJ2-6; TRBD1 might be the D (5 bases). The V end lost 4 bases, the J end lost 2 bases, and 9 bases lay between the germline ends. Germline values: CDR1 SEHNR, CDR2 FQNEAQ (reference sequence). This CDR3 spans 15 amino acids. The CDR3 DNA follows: TGTGCCAGCAGCTCCAGGGATCCTGGGGCCAACGTCCTGACTTTC. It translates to CASSSRDPGANVLTF.

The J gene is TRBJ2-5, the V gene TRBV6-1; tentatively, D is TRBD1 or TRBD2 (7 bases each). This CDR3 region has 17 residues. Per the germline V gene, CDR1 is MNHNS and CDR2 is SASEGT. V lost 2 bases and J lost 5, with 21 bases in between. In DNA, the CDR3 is TGTGCCAGCAGTGAATCGGGTTGGGGAGGGGGCCGGGAGACCCAGTACTTC. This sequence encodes CASSESGWGGGRETQYF.

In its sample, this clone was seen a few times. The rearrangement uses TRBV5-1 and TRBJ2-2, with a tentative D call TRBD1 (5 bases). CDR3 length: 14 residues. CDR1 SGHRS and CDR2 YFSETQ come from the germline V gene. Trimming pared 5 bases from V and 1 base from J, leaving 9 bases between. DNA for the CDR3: TGCGCCAGCAGTATAGGGGTGAACACCGGGGAGCTGTTTTTT. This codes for CASSIGVNTGELFF. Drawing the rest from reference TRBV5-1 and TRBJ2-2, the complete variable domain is KAGVTQTPRYLIKTRGQQVTLSCSPISGHRSVSWYQQTPGQGLQFLFEYFSETQRNKGNFPGRFSGRQFSNSRSEMNVSTLELGDSALYLCASSIGVNTGELFFGEGSRLTVL.

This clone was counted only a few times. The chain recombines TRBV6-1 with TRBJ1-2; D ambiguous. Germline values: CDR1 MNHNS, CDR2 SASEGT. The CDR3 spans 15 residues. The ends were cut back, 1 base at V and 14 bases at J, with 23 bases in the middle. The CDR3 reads CASSEVSRPPWEGTF. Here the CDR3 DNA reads TGTGCCAGCAGTGAAGTCTCCAGGCCACCGTGGGAAGGGACCTTC.

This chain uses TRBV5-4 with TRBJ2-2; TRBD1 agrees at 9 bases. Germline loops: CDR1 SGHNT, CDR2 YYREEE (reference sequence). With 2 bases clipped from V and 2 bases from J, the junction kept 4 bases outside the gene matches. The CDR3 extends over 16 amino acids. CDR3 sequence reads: CASSLGTGTNTGELFF. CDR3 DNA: TGTGCCAGCAGCTTAGGGACAGGGACAAACACCGGGGAGCTGTTTTTT.

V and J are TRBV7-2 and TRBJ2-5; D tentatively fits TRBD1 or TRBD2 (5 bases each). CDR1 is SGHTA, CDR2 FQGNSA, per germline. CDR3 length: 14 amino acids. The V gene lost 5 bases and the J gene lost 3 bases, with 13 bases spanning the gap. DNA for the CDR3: TGTGCCAGCAGCCCGGGACGATCGAAAGAGACCCAGTACTTC. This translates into CASSPGRSKETQYF. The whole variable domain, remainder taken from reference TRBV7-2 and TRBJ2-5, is GAGVSQSPSNKVTEKGKDVELRCDPISGHTALYWYRQSLGQGLEFLIYFQGNSAPDKSGLPSDRFSAERTGGSVSTLTIQRTQQEDSAVYLCASSPGRSKETQYFGPGTRLLVL.

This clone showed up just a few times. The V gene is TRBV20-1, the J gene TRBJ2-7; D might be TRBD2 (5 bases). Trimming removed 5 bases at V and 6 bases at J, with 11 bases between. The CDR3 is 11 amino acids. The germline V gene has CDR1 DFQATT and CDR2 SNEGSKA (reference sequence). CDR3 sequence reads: CSAAGRTEQYV. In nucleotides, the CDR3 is TGCAGTGCTGCGGGTCGAACCGAGCAGTACGTC.

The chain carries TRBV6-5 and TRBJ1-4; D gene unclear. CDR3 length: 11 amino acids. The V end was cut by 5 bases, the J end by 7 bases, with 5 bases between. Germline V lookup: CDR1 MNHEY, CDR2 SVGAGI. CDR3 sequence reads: CASSLGEKLFF. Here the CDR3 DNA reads TGTGCCAGCAGTCTGGGTGAAAAACTGTTTTTT.

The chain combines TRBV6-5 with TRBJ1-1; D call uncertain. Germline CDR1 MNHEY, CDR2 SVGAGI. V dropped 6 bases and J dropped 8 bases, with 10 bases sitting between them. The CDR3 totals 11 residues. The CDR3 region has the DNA TGTGCCAGCAGCCTACCTGGAGAAGCTTTCTTT. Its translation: CASSLPGEAFF.

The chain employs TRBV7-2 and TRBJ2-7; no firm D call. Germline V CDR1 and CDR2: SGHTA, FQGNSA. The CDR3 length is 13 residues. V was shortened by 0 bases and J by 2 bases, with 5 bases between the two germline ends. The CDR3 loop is CASSLALAYEQYV. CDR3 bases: TGTGCCAGCAGCTTAGCGCTCGCCTACGAGCAGTACGTC.